The following is a T cell receptor beta chain sequence with its context. Its specificity is unknown. This specimen comes from a study of long-term antiretroviral therapy in people with HIV. General observations from the study: Versus controls, repertoires in people with HIV had narrower CDR3 length ranges.

Sequencing used immunoSEQ v3.0 at survey level. Profiled with immunoSEQ multiplex PCR; TCRdb holds only in-frame clones, not every one. There are roughly 28,000 clones in the sample; more than 80% occur only once, and roughly 7.5% lies in the top ten. This clonotype originated in a man aged 40-49 years with HIV. The input for sequencing was unsorted PBMCs, taken 0.3 years after starting antiretroviral therapy.

The CDR3 loop reads CASTSVQNQETQYF. The CDR3 coding sequence is TGTGCCAGCACTTCGGTCCAGAATCAAGAGACCCAGTACTTC. The rearrangement uses TRBV5-4 and TRBJ2-5; no definite D call. V lost 6 bases and J 2 bases, leaving 14 bases between the germline ends. This CDR3 is built from 14 residues. Germline V gives CDR1 SGHNT, CDR2 YYREEE (reference sequence).